This TCR beta chain was sequenced for a study of a mutant IDH1 vaccine in newly diagnosed glioma (dated by TCRdb to about 2021). Notes on the research overall: Patients received eight vaccinations in weeks 1, 3, 5, 7, 11, 15, 19 and 23, corresponding to visits V03 through V10. Prior to enrollment, patients had been given standard therapy consisting of radiotherapy alone, temozolomide alone, or radiochemotherapy with temozolomide, with the combination given to most patients. Of the approximately 35 treated patients, about 60% were male and 37.5% were female, and the mean age was roughly 38 years. In the chemotherapy-containing groups, vaccination started alongside temozolomide cycles, whereas in patients who had radiotherapy alone it started 4-6 weeks after radiotherapy. Peripheral blood was collected at six visits: V03 (baseline), V05, V07, V10, V12 and V13. For exploratory analyses, around 23 treated patients had longitudinal TCRB deep sequencing done wherever samples were available. General conclusions and limits of the study: The authors noted that analyses of patient blood samples could not be reproduced because of sample limitations. No apparent relationship was observed between pseudoprogression and alterations in the top peripheral T cell clonotypes detected by TCRB sequencing. Across multiple MHC alleles, vaccine-induced immune responses were seen in around 93% of patients. Availability determined which PBMC samples were chosen for TCRB deep sequencing.

CDR1 and CDR2, looked up from the germline V gene (reference sequence), are GTSNPN and SVGIG. The CDR3 goes from the cysteine to the phenylalanine over 13 residues. The CDR3 DNA has 39 bases and is translated from base 1. V is pared back by 2 bases and J by 1 base, with 8 bases lying between the germline termini. Read against the paper, the sample's time point label means: week 11, during vaccination. Each vaccine dose, consisting of 300 ug of a 20-mer mutant IDH1 peptide in Montanide, was administered subcutaneously with topical imiquimod. Newly diagnosed WHO grade 3 or 4 IDH1-mutant astrocytomas showing loss of nuclear ATRX were present in the donors. The samples were drawn from NOA16, a multicentre, single-arm, open-label phase I trial in Germany that tested a mutant IDH1 peptide vaccine in humans for the first time. The DNeasy Blood and Tissue Kit was used to extract genomic DNA from EDTA blood for TCRB sequencing.

This clone has more than one count but fewer than ten. This clone's antigen is unknown. Per-base quality was not reported, and no clone a single base away is much larger than it. The library was produced with the immunoSEQ multiplex PCR assay. Rearranged TCR beta chain sequences were amplified with the hsTCRB Kit following the manufacturer's protocol. TCRB libraries were sequenced on an Illumina MiSeq. In the authors' own workflow: The proprietary platform of the kit vendor was used for demultiplexing, trimming and gene mapping. Not all clones reach the TCRdb copy of this immuneACCESS table, which keeps in-frame sequences only. Checked studies attribute under half of the gap to unresolved V genes and leave the rest unexplained. V and J calls and clone size follow that table, whereas D and trimming were derived from the DNA. The sample table holds under 150,000 clones, of which over 75% were seen once. The ten top clones hold 5% to 7% of the sample.

The receptor comes from a man in his forties with glioma. The rearranged segments are TRBV30 and TRBJ1-1, with the D gene not confidently named. The starting material was PBMCs, obtained from a glioma patient whose treatment included an IDH1 peptide vaccine. The CDR3 region: CAWSTEGNTEAFF. At the DNA level, the sequence is TGTGCCTGGAGTACAGAGGGGAACACTGAAGCTTTCTTT.